The present T cell receptor beta chain was sequenced within a study of shared clonotypes between healthy human individuals. The wider study: Samples came from a couple of female and a few male donors aged 18 to 49. Study results and limitations: For sorted subsets, rarefaction showed incomplete sequencing despite large depth. Sequencing depth was a factor that was expected to affect clonotype sharing among donors. Represented diversity (both genetic and exposure-history) was limited by the small number of donors.

The method was immunoSEQ multiplex PCR; TCRdb's version includes in-frame clones alone and lacks a portion of them. Among roughly 570,000 clones listed, 95% to 98% were seen once. As regards this clone: Its antigen is still unknown.

The CDR3 is 15 amino acids. Germline V gene lookup returns CDR1 MGHRA and CDR2 YSYEKL. Trimming removed 4 bases from V and 0 bases from J, with 13 bases in between. Selected positively for CCR7 and CD45RO-negative, naive CD8 cells excluded terminally differentiated effector memory CD45RA+ cells. The chain employs TRBV4-1 and TRBJ2-7; tentative D call: TRBD2 (5 bases). The origin of this receptor is a man aged 25-45 years in good health. Sequencing input: naive CD8+ T cells sorted from blood. CDR3 coding DNA: TGCGCCAGCAGCCTGATCGGGGAAAGCTCCTACGAGCAGTACTTC. Residues: CASSLIGESSYEQYF.